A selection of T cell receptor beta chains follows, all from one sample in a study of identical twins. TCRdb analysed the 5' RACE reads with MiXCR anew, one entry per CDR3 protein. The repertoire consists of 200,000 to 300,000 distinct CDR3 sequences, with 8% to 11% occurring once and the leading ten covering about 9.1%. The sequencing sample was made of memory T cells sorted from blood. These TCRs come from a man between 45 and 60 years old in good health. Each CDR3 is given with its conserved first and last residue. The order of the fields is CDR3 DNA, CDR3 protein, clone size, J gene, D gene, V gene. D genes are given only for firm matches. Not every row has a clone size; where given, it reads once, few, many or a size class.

CDR3 DNA: TGTGCCAGCAGCTCGGGGACTAGCGGGAGGCACGAGCAGTTCTTC; CDR3 protein: CASSSGTSGRHEQFF; clone size: few; J gene: TRBJ2-1; D gene: TRBD2; V gene: TRBV7-9
CDR3 DNA: TGTGCCAGCAGTTTTGAGTGCGGGGCGGCCTACGAGCAGTACTTC; CDR3 protein: CASSFECGAAYEQYF; clone size: -; J gene: TRBJ2-7; D gene: -; V gene: TRBV6-4
CDR3 DNA: TGCAGCGCTGAGGACAGGAGCTCCTACGAGCAGTACTTC; CDR3 protein: CSAEDRSSYEQYF; clone size: many; J gene: TRBJ2-7; D gene: TRBD1; V gene: TRBV29-1
CDR3 DNA: TGCAGTGCTAGTTCCCAGGTTCCGGGCTACGAGCAGTACTTC; CDR3 protein: CSASSQVPGYEQYF; clone size: -; J gene: TRBJ2-7; D gene: -; V gene: TRBV20-1
CDR3 DNA: TGCGCCAGCAGCTTCGCAGGGGAGGATGGCTACACCTTC; CDR3 protein: CASSFAGEDGYTF; clone size: many; J gene: TRBJ1-2; D gene: -; V gene: TRBV5-1
CDR3 DNA: TGTGCCAGCAGCTTAGAGGCCCCGTTGACTAGCGGGGGAGTAGAGACCCAGTACTTC; CDR3 protein: CASSLEAPLTSGGVETQYF; clone size: -; J gene: TRBJ2-5; D gene: TRBD2; V gene: TRBV11-2
CDR3 DNA: TGCAGTGCTTTCCCCCATGGGACTGGAACCTACGAGCAGTACTTC; CDR3 protein: CSAFPHGTGTYEQYF; clone size: few; J gene: TRBJ2-7; D gene: -; V gene: TRBV20-1
CDR3 DNA: TGTGCCAGCAGCTTCGGCGGGGGGGGAGATACGCAGTATTTT; CDR3 protein: CASSFGGGGDTQYF; clone size: many; J gene: TRBJ2-3; D gene: TRBD2; V gene: TRBV7-2
CDR3 DNA: TGTGCCAGCAGTTTATCATACTGGACTAGCGGGGGACTCAAAAAATACACAGATACGCAGTATTTT; CDR3 protein: CASSLSYWTSGGLKKYTDTQYF; clone size: many; J gene: TRBJ2-3; D gene: TRBD2; V gene: TRBV27
CDR3 DNA: TGTGCCAGCAGCCAAGGGCCAGGGATAGGTGGGGCCAACGTCCTGACTTTC; CDR3 protein: CASSQGPGIGGANVLTF; clone size: many; J gene: TRBJ2-6; D gene: -; V gene: TRBV4-2
CDR3 DNA: TGTGCCAGCAGCCCACGGTGGGCAGGGAGTAATGAAAAACTGTTTTTT; CDR3 protein: CASSPRWAGSNEKLFF; clone size: many; J gene: TRBJ1-4; D gene: -; V gene: TRBV7-8
CDR3 DNA: TGTGCCAGCAGCTTCCAGGGGAGTATTGGCGGCTACACCTTC; CDR3 protein: CASSFQGSIGGYTF; clone size: -; J gene: TRBJ1-2; D gene: -; V gene: TRBV7-2
CDR3 DNA: TGCAGCGTTGAAGATCAGTGGGAGGGAAGGGGAGATACGCAGTATTTT; CDR3 protein: CSVEDQWEGRGDTQYF; clone size: -; J gene: TRBJ2-3; D gene: TRBD2; V gene: TRBV29-1
CDR3 DNA: TGTGCCAGCAGCATCCGGGACAGTTACGAGCAGTACTTC; CDR3 protein: CASSIRDSYEQYF; clone size: few; J gene: TRBJ2-7; D gene: TRBD1; V gene: TRBV7-2
CDR3 DNA: TGCGCCAGCAGCTTGGAAGCCTCTTTTGACTCACCCCTCCACTTT; CDR3 protein: CASSLEASFDSPLHF; clone size: few; J gene: TRBJ1-6; D gene: -; V gene: TRBV5-1
CDR3 DNA: TGCAGTGCTAGAGTTAGAAGGGGCCCCTACGAGCAGTACTTC; CDR3 protein: CSARVRRGPYEQYF; clone size: many; J gene: TRBJ2-7; D gene: -; V gene: TRBV20-1
CDR3 DNA: TGCGCCAGCAGCCAAGGGGCCCGGGTCACAGATACGCAGTATTTT; CDR3 protein: CASSQGARVTDTQYF; clone size: -; J gene: TRBJ2-3; D gene: -; V gene: TRBV4-1
CDR3 DNA: TGTGCCAGCAGCTTAGCGCGGGCCTCCTACGAGCAGTACTTC; CDR3 protein: CASSLARASYEQYF; clone size: many; J gene: TRBJ2-7; D gene: -; V gene: TRBV7-2
CDR3 DNA: TGTGCCAGCACGAAGGGACAGGGAAACACCGGGGAGCTGTTTTTT; CDR3 protein: CASTKGQGNTGELFF; clone size: few; J gene: TRBJ2-2; D gene: TRBD1; V gene: TRBV2
CDR3 DNA: TGTGCCAGCAGTCCCACCGTTCGTCCCTACGAGCAGTACTTC; CDR3 protein: CASSPTVRPYEQYF; clone size: -; J gene: TRBJ2-7; D gene: -; V gene: TRBV27